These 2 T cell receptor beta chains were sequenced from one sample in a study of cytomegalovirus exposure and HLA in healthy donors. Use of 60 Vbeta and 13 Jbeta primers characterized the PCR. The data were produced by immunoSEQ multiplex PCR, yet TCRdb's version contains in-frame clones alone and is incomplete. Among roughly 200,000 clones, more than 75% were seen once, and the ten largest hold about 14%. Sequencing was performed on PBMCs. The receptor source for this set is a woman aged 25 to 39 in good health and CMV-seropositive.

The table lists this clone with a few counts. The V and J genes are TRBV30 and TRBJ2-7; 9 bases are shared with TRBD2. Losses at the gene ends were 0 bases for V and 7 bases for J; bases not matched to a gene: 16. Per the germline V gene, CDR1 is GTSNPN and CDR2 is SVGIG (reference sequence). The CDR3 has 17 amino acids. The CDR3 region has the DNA TGTGCCTGGAGTGTCTCTAGCGGGAAATTTAGCGGGGCGGAGCAGTACTTC. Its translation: CAWSVSSGKFSGAEQYF.

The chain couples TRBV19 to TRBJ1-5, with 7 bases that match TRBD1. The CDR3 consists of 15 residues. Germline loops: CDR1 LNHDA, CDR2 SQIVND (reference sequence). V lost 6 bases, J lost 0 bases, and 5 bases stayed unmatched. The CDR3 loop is CASRGQRSSNQPQHF. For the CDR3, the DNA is TGTGCCAGTAGGGGACAGCGGTCTAGCAATCAGCCCCAGCATTTT.